This T cell receptor (beta chain) originates from a study of tumor and adjacent non-tumor tissue in lung cancer. Study details: There were around 11 adenocarcinoma, a couple of squamous cell carcinoma and 1 small cell lung cancer cases.

The template was RNA from unsorted bulk tissue. A modified ARM-PCR protocol with three rounds of nested PCR amplified TCRbeta. Via MiXCR, TCRdb re-called the multiplex PCR reads, giving one row per CDR3 protein. Here the sample spans some 90,000 distinct CDR3 sequences, around 57% being singletons. With regard to this clonotype: This may arise from a read error, as a much more abundant clone is one base away.

The CDR3 spans 15 residues. Germline CDR1 SQVTM, CDR2 ANQGSEA. Sequencing used lung tumor tissue. The chain is built from TRBV29-1 and TRBJ2-3; 8 positions agree with TRBD2. The sequence came from a man in his 70s with non-small cell lung cancer. DNA of the CDR3: TGCAACGTTGTGCGTAGCGGGGTTAGCACAGATACGCAGTATTTT. Amino acid sequence: CNVVRSGVSTDTQYF.